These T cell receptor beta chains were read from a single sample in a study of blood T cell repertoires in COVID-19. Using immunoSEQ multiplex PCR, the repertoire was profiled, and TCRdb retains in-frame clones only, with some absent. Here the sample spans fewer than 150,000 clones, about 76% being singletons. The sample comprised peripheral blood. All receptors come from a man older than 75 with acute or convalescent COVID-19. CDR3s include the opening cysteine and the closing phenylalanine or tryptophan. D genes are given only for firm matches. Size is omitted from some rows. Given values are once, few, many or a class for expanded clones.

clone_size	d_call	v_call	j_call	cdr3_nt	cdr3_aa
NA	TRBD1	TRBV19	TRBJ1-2	TGTGCCAGTAGTAGACAGGGCGGCAGTTATGGCTACACCTTC	CASSRQGGSYGYTF
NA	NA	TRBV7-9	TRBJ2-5	TGTGCCAGCAGCTTACCCGGGTCTGGGAGGGAGACCCAGTACTTC	CASSLPGSGRETQYF
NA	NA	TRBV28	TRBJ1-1	TGTGCCAGCAGGCCCCCGGGTCAACCGAACACTGAAGCTTTCTTT	CASRPPGQPNTEAFF
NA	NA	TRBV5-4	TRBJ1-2	TGTGCCAGCAGCTTGCAGGGAAACTATGGCTACACCTTC	CASSLQGNYGYTF
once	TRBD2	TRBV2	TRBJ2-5	TGTGCCAGTCGAGCGGGGGCCGGGACAGAGACCCAGTACTTC	CASRAGAGTETQYF
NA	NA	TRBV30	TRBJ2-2	TGTGCCTGGAGTAGGGGCACCGGGGAGCTGTTTTTT	CAWSRGTGELFF
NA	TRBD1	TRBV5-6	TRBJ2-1	TGTGCCAGCAGCTTGGCATATTCGGGGACAGGTCCGTTCTTC	CASSLAYSGTGPFF
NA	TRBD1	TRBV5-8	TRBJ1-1	TGTGCCAGCAGCTACGGGGACAGGGGGACTGAAGCTTTCTTT	CASSYGDRGTEAFF
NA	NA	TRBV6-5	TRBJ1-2	TGTGCCAGCAGTTACCTTTTTGGCCGTAACTATGGCTACACCTTC	CASSYLFGRNYGYTF
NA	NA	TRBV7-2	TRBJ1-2	TGTGCCAGCAGCCGCCCGGGAGAGGGCGGCTACACCTTC	CASSRPGEGGYTF
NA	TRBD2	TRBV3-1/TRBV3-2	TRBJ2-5	TGTGCCAGCAGCCAATCCCTTTCGGCTAGCGGGGGGGCGCGGGAGACCCAGTACTTC	CASSQSLSASGGARETQYF
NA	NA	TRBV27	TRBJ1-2	TGTGCCAGCAGTACCCGACACCTCTATGGCTACACCTTC	CASSTRHLYGYTF
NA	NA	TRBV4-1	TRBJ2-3	TGCGCCAGCAGCCAAGATTTAGCTAGCACAGATACGCAGTATTTT	CASSQDLASTDTQYF
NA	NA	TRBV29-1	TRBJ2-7	TGCAGCGTTGGAGGGTTGGCGGGGAAGGGCTACGAGCAGTACTTC	CSVGGLAGKGYEQYF
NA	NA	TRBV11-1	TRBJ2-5	TGTGCCAGCAGCTGGGGGACGAGCGGGGAGACCCAGTACTTC	CASSWGTSGETQYF
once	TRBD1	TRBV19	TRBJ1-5	TGTGCCACCAGACAGGGTTCTCAGCCCCAGCATTTT	CATRQGSQPQHF
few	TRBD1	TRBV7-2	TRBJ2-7	TGTGCCAGCAGCTTATGGTCCGGCACAGGGGTGATTCGTCAGTACTTC	CASSLWSGTGVIRQYF
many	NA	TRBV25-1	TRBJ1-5	TGTGCCAGCAGTGAAGACCGGGTAGGAGGCAATCAGCCCCAGCATTTT	CASSEDRVGGNQPQHF
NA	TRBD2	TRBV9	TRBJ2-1	TGTGCCAGCAGCGTAAGCGGGGGGTACAATGAGCAGTTCTTC	CASSVSGGYNEQFF
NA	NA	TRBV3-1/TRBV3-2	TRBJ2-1	TGTGCCAGCAGCCAAGTGCGCCCCCCCAAGTCCTACAATGAGCAGTTCTTC	CASSQVRPPKSYNEQFF
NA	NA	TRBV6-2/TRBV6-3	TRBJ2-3	TGTGCCAGCAGTTTCGGACAGGATACGCAGTATTTT	CASSFGQDTQYF
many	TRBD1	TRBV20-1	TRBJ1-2	TGCAGTGCTAGTGACCGGGACAGGGGGATGTATGGCTACACCTTC	CSASDRDRGMYGYTF
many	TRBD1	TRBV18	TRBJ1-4	TGTGCCAGCTCACCAGGGACAGGGGCGTATGAAAAACTGTTTTTT	CASSPGTGAYEKLFF
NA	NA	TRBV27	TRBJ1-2	TGTGCCAGCAGAGCCGTTAACTATGGCTACACCTTC	CASRAVNYGYTF
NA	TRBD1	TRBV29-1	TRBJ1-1	TGCAGCGTTGGTTCAGGGGGGACCACTGAAGCTTTCTTT	CSVGSGGTTEAFF
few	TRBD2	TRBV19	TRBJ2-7	TGTGCCAGTAGTCCGAGCGGGGAAAGCTCCTACGAGCAGTACTTC	CASSPSGESSYEQYF
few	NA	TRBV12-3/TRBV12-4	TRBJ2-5	TGTGCCAGTGGGGGGTTGGGAGAGACCCAGTACTTC	CASGGLGETQYF
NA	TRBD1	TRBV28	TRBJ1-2	TGTGCCAGCAGTTTAGACAGGGGTTCTGATGGCTACACCTTC	CASSLDRGSDGYTF
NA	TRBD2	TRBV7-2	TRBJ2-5	TGTGCCAGCAGCTTGAAACTAGCGGGGGGCGCGACCCAGTACTTC	CASSLKLAGGATQYF
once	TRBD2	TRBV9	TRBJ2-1	TGTGCCAGCAGCATTCGAGCGGGGGGGCCGTCCAATGAGCAGTTCTTC	CASSIRAGGPSNEQFF
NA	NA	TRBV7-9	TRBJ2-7	TGTGCCAGCAGCTTAGGACAGAACTACGAGCAGTACTTC	CASSLGQNYEQYF
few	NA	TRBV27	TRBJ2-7	TGTGCCAGCAGTCCTAGACCCCCTCTGTACGAGCAGTACTTC	CASSPRPPLYEQYF
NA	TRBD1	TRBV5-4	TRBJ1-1	TGTGCCAGCAGCTTGATGGACAGGTCGAACACTGAAGCTTTCTTT	CASSLMDRSNTEAFF
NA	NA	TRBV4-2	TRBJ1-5	TGTGCCAGCAGCCCAGGGGCTAGCAATCAGCCCCAGCATTTT	CASSPGASNQPQHF
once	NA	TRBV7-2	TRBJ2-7	TGTGCCAGCAGCTTAGAGTTCATTCGGGAGCAGTACTTC	CASSLEFIREQYF
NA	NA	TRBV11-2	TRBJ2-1	TGTGCCAGCAGCTTGGGCAGGGGCTTGACAGATGAGCAGTTCTTC	CASSLGRGLTDEQFF
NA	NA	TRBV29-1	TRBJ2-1	TGCAGCGTTGGCCGGGGGGCCAATGAGCAGTTCTTC	CSVGRGANEQFF
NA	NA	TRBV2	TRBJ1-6	TGTGCCAGCAGTGATCACAGGGTCCTTAATTCACCCCTCCACTTT	CASSDHRVLNSPLHF
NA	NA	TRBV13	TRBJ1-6	TGTGCCAGCAGCTCCAGGAGGGGAGGCGCCTATAATTCACCCCTCCACTTT	CASSSRRGGAYNSPLHF
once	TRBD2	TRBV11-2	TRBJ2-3	TGTGCCAGCAGCTTAGGAGCGGGGGGTATCACAGATACGCAGTATTTT	CASSLGAGGITDTQYF
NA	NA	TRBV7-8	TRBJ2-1	TGTGCCAGCAGTCAGGTCCTAACCCCCTACAATGAGCAGTTCTTC	CASSQVLTPYNEQFF
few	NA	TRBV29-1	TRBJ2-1	TGCAGCGTTGAAGATTGGGGGGAGGTGTCCCTCACCTGGAGAAACAATGAGCAGTTCTTC	CSVEDWGEVSLTWRNNEQFF
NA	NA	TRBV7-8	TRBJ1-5	TGTGCCAGCAGCTCTGGGACAAATAATCAGCCCCAGCATTTT	CASSSGTNNQPQHF
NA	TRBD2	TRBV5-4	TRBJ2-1	TGTGCCAGCAGCTATAGCGGGGGATCCTACAATGAGCAGTTCTTC	CASSYSGGSYNEQFF
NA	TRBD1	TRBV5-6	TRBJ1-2	TGTGCCAGCAGCTCCGACAGGGGTCGGGCTGGCTACACCTTC	CASSSDRGRAGYTF
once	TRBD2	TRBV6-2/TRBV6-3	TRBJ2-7	TGTGCCAGCAGTTACTCGGGGACTAGCGGGGGACGTCTATACGAGCAGTACTTC	CASSYSGTSGGRLYEQYF
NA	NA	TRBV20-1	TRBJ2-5	TGCAGTGCTAGTTCGGGGGAGACCCAGTACTTC	CSASSGETQYF
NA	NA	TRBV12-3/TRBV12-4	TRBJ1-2	TGTGCCAGCAGTTCTGTATCTGACTATGGCTACACCTTC	CASSSVSDYGYTF